The 28 T cell receptor beta chains listed next were all sequenced from one sample in a study of T cells in Graves' hyperthyroidism and ophthalmopathy. Amplified TCR beta CDR3 regions came from RNA transcripts. Using the HTBI primer set, a first-round RT-PCR was run on the TCR CDR3. TCRdb analysed the multiplex PCR reads with MiXCR anew, one entry per CDR3 protein. Of a few hundred thousand distinct CDR3 sequences detected, approximately 15% appear once; the ten largest clones hold about a third. Sequenced material: blood. The receptor set was obtained from a woman between 40 and 55 years old with Graves' ophthalmopathy.

This clonotype has a count of ten or more. The V and J genes are TRBV20-1 and TRBJ2-7, with D tentatively TRBD2 (5 bases). CDR3 length equals 14 residues. Germline V lookup: CDR1 DFQATT, CDR2 SNEGSKA (reference sequence). V dropped 1 base and J dropped 3 bases, with 13 bases sitting between them. In nucleotides, the CDR3 is TGCAGTGCTAGAGTGGGGAGTCCTGGCTACGAGCAGTACTTC. Translating it yields CSARVGSPGYEQYF.

The V and J genes are TRBV6-1 and TRBJ1-2; tentative D call: TRBD1 (5 bases). Germline assignment: CDR1 MNHNS and CDR2 SASEGT. This CDR3 region has 14 residues. Trimming removed 6 bases at V and 4 bases at J, with 15 bases between. CDR3 sequence: CASSPGQFGYGYTF. Here the CDR3 DNA reads TGTGCCAGCAGCCCCGGACAATTTGGCTATGGCTACACCTTC.

This clonotype came up many times. V and J are TRBV29-1 and TRBJ2-3, with D perhaps matching TRBD1 (6 bases). There are 17 residues in the CDR3. CDR1 is SQVTM and CDR2 is ANQGSEA in the germline V gene. Trimming left V 3 bases short and J 0 bases short, with 19 bases between. This chain's CDR3 is CSVDSQGSLFSTDTQYF. The CDR3, as DNA: TGCAGCGTTGATTCACAGGGCTCCCTCTTTAGCACAGATACGCAGTATTTT.

This clonotype has more than one count but fewer than ten. The rearrangement links TRBV27 to TRBJ1-2; maybe TRBD1 (6 bases). The germline V gene has CDR1 MNHEY and CDR2 SMNVEV (reference sequence). CDR3 size: 14 residues. Deletions cut 7 bases from V and 8 bases from J, with 20 bases between. DNA for the CDR3: TGTGCCAGCACCAAAGTAGGGGGTACGGGCGGCTACACCTTC. Its protein product is CASTKVGGTGGYTF.

Ten or more counts support this clonotype. V gene TRBV5-1 combines with J gene TRBJ2-1; possible D gene TRBD1, 6 bases. The CDR3 has 14 amino acids. Trimming pared 6 bases from V and 4 bases from J, leaving 14 bases between. CDR1 SGHRS and CDR2 YFSETQ come from the germline V gene. CDR3 sequence (DNA): TGCGCCAGCACCATTCAGACAGGATACAATGAGCAGTTCTTC. It yields the protein CASTIQTGYNEQFF.

This clonotype has at least ten counts. This sequence joins TRBV20-1 and TRBJ1-1; D unclear. V was shortened by 1 base and J by 3 bases, with 6 bases between the two germline ends. The CDR3 loop spans 12 amino acids. The germline gives CDR1 DFQATT, CDR2 SNEGSKA (reference sequence). The CDR3 loop is CSARVRYTEAFF. CDR3 bases: TGCAGTGCTAGAGTCCGGTACACTGAAGCTTTCTTT.

The sample holds many counts of this clonotype. The chain is built from TRBV20-1 and TRBJ2-7; the match to TRBD2 covers 7 bases. V lost 5 bases to trimming and J lost 0 bases; unmatched junction nucleotides: 10. This CDR3 is built from 15 residues. Germline CDR1 is DFQATT and CDR2 is SNEGSKA (reference sequence). The CDR3 sequence is CSAPPLRESSYEQYF. The CDR3 nucleotides read TGCAGTGCTCCCCCCTTGCGGGAGTCCTCCTACGAGCAGTACTTC.

The J gene is TRBJ2-1, the V gene TRBV7-9; the D gene is possibly TRBD2 (6 bases). This CDR3 contains 16 residues. The germline CDR1 and CDR2 sequences are SEHNR and FQNEAQ (reference sequence). V was trimmed by 1 base and J by 0 bases, leaving 10 bases between them. The CDR3 protein is CASSLVVADSYNEQFF. Here the CDR3 DNA reads TGTGCCAGCAGCTTAGTCGTAGCGGACTCCTACAATGAGCAGTTCTTC.

This clonotype was seen repeatedly, ten times or more. This chain joins TRBV12-3 or TRBV12-4 and TRBJ2-5; possible D gene TRBD1, 5 bases. This CDR3 contains 15 residues. V was cut by 3 bases and J by 3 bases, with 14 bases left in between. The CDR3 reads CASSLIGTGEETQYF. DNA of the CDR3: TGTGCCAGCAGTTTGATCGGAACAGGTGAAGAGACCCAGTACTTC.

The chain is built from TRBV7-9 and TRBJ2-4; no reliable D call. V was cut by 0 bases and J by 3 bases, with 9 bases left in between. The length of the CDR3 is 15 residues. Per germline, CDR1 SEHNR and CDR2 FQNEAQ (reference sequence). CDR3 nucleotides: TGTGCCAGCAGCTTAGCAGGGTTGGGCAAAAACATTCAGTACTTC. Protein sequence: CASSLAGLGKNIQYF.

This clonotype has ten or more counts. This sequence joins TRBV25-1 and TRBJ1-3, with TRBD1 matching over 10 bases. Trimming cost V 4 bases and J 11 bases; bases outside gene matches: 5. Germline V lookup: CDR1 MGHDK, CDR2 SYGVNS. The CDR3 has 13 residues. DNA for the CDR3: TGTGCCAGCAGTGTAGGGGACAGGGGACCCATATATTTT. Amino acid sequence: CASSVGDRGPIYF.

This clonotype appeared many times. The J gene is TRBJ2-5, the V gene TRBV6-1; unclear D gene. This CDR3 has 12 residues. Trimming cost V 8 bases and J 4 bases, with 11 bases left between them. The germline gives CDR1 MNHNS, CDR2 SASEGT. CDR3 amino acids: CASVSWGETQYF. The DNA of the CDR3 is TGTGCCAGCGTTTCGTGGGGAGAGACCCAGTACTTC.

This clonotype was recorded a few times. J is TRBJ1-2 and V is TRBV27, with 9 bases that match TRBD1. J was trimmed by 8 bases and V by 5 bases; bases with no gene match: 3. Germline-derived CDR1 and CDR2 are MNHEY and SMNVEV (reference sequence). This CDR3 region has 12 residues. The CDR3 protein is CASSGTGTGYTF. In DNA, the CDR3 is TGTGCCAGCAGTGGGACAGGGACCGGCTACACCTTC.

This clonotype was detected many times. V usage is TRBV7-8 and J usage is TRBJ2-5; 9 bases match TRBD1. The V gene end was trimmed by 6 bases and the J gene end by 5 bases; junction bases not matched to a gene: 10. Per the germline V gene, CDR1 is SGHVS and CDR2 is FQNEAQ. The CDR3 runs to 15 residues. CDR3 nucleotide sequence: TGTGCCAGCAGTTCTGACAGGGGGATTCAGGAGACCCAGTACTTC. Amino acids: CASSSDRGIQETQYF.

This clonotype was counted at least ten times. The CDR3 region has the DNA TGTGCCAGCAGTGGAAGAGGGCGGTATCAGCCCCAGCATTTT. Translated, it gives CASSGRGRYQPQHF. The genes are TRBV2 and TRBJ1-5, with D unclear. V was shortened by 4 bases and J by 5 bases, with 12 bases between the two germline ends. This CDR3 comprises 14 residues. Germline lookup yields CDR1 SNHLY and CDR2 FYNNEI.

A few counts support this clonotype. The V and J genes are TRBV20-1 and TRBJ1-3, with D perhaps TRBD1 (5 bases). The V end was cut by 5 bases, the J end by 4 bases, with 15 bases between. The CDR3 has 14 amino acids. Per the germline V gene, CDR1 is DFQATT and CDR2 is SNEGSKA (reference sequence). The CDR3 DNA reads as TGCAGTGCTTCTTCCGGGGGGATGGGAAACACCATATATTTT. Translated, it gives CSASSGGMGNTIYF.

This clonotype was counted ten times or more. The chain uses TRBV28 and TRBJ1-1; possible D gene TRBD1, 5 bases. Germline V gene data show CDR1 as MDHEN and CDR2 as SYDVKM. Trimming stripped 3 bases from V and 7 bases from J, with 15 bases between. This CDR3 is built from 14 residues. The CDR3 DNA is TGTGCCAGCAGTTTTGACAGTATGAGAATTGAAGCTTTCTTT. This translates into CASSFDSMRIEAFF.

This clonotype was seen ten or more times. The chain is built from TRBV25-1 and TRBJ2-7; TRBD1 matches at 7 bases. The CDR3 contains 17 residues. Losses at the gene ends were 4 bases for V and 0 bases for J; bases not matched to a gene: 12. Germline V gene lookup returns CDR1 MGHDK and CDR2 SYGVNS. In DNA, the CDR3 is TGTGCCAGCAGTGTCTCGGCCGGGACAGTGAGCTCCTACGAGCAGTACTTC. This codes for CASSVSAGTVSSYEQYF.

This clonotype appeared a few times. The chain joins TRBV19 to TRBJ1-4; D is possibly TRBD1 (6 bases). V lost 3 bases to trimming and J lost 8 bases, with 16 bases between them. This CDR3 has 15 residues. Per germline, CDR1 LNHDA and CDR2 SQIVND (reference sequence). This CDR3 is CASSIQQGQQEKLFF. CDR3 nucleotides: TGTGCCAGTAGTATCCAACAGGGACAACAGGAAAAACTGTTTTTT.

There are many counts of this clonotype. The CDR3: CSVVFSGNYGYTF. CDR3 DNA: TGCAGCGTTGTCTTTTCAGGAAACTATGGCTACACCTTC. The chain has TRBV29-1 and TRBJ1-2; the D is unclear. The CDR3 has 13 amino acids. Germline values: CDR1 SQVTM, CDR2 ANQGSEA. The V end was cut by 4 bases, the J end by 2 bases, with 11 bases between. The variable domain in full, with the rest retrieved from reference TRBV29-1 and TRBJ1-2, is SAVISQKPSRDICQRGTSLTIQCQVDSQVTMMFWYRQQPGQSLTLIATANQGSEATYESGFVIDKFPISRPNLTFSTLTVSNMSPEDSSIYLCSVVFSGNYGYTFGSGTRLTVV.

This clonotype turned up a few times. CDR3 sequence reads: CSASLNGYTEAFF. Here the CDR3 DNA reads TGCAGTGCTAGCCTCAACGGCTACACTGAAGCTTTCTTT. The chain joins TRBV20-1 to TRBJ1-1; no firm D call. The CDR3 spans 13 residues. V lost 3 bases, J lost 3 bases, and 11 bases lay in between. The germline CDR1 and CDR2 sequences are DFQATT and SNEGSKA (reference sequence).

This clonotype was observed many times. The chain has TRBV20-1 and TRBJ1-2, with D possibly matching TRBD1 (5 bases). Trimming removed 0 bases from V and 7 bases from J, with 15 bases in between. Germline values: CDR1 DFQATT, CDR2 SNEGSKA (reference sequence). The CDR3 runs to 14 residues. The CDR3, as DNA: TGCAGTGCTAGAGATGCAGGGAAAGTGACTGGCTACACCTTC. Its protein is CSARDAGKVTGYTF.

The sample holds a few counts of this clonotype. The chain is built from TRBV2 and TRBJ2-1; the match to TRBD2 covers 8 bases. V trimming: 8 bases; J trimming: 5 bases; junction bases outside the gene matches: 5. Germline CDR1 reads SNHLY; CDR2 reads FYNNEI. The CDR3 sequence is 13 residues long. The CDR3 sequence is CASLSGTNNEQFF. CDR3 nucleotides: TGTGCCAGCCTTAGCGGGACTAACAATGAGCAGTTCTTC. Complete variable domain (other parts from reference TRBV2 and TRBJ2-1): EPEVTQTPSHQVTQMGQEVILRCVPISNHLYFYWYRQILGQKVEFLVSFYNNEISEKSEIFDDQFSVERPDGSNFTLKIRSTKLEDSAMYFCASLSGTNNEQFFGPGTRLTVL.

This clonotype occurred many times. V gene TRBV7-8 combines with J gene TRBJ2-1, with a weak D call TRBD2 (6 bases). CDR1 is SGHVS, CDR2 FQNEAQ, per germline. CDR3 length: 15 amino acids. Trimming removed 1 base at V and 2 bases at J, with 9 bases between. The CDR3 bases are TGTGCCAGCAGCTTAGTAGTAGCGGCCTACAATGAGCAGTTCTTC. This gives the protein CASSLVVAAYNEQFF. The entire variable domain, with the rest obtained from reference TRBV7-8 and TRBJ2-1, is as follows: GAGVSQSPRYKVAKRGQDVALRCDPISGHVSLFWYQQALGQGPEFLTYFQNEAQLDKSGLPSDRFFAERPEGSVSTLKIQRTQQEDSAVYLCASSLVVAAYNEQFFGPGTRLTVL.

This clonotype came up many times. The V and J genes are TRBV27 and TRBJ1-2; TRBD1 matches 9 bases. Germline V gene sequence: CDR1 MNHEY, CDR2 SMNVEV (reference sequence). This CDR3 is built from 13 residues. The ends lost 1 base at V and 8 bases at J; junction bases unmatched: 2. This CDR3 reads CASSLLGQGGYTF. The DNA for the CDR3 is TGTGCCAGCAGTTTATTGGGACAGGGCGGCTACACCTTC.

This clonotype has more than one count but fewer than ten. The chain joins TRBV15 to TRBJ1-6; unclear D gene. CDR3 length: 13 residues. Trimming stripped 5 bases from V and 6 bases from J, with 8 bases between. The V gene's germline CDR1 is LNHNV and CDR2 YYDKDF (reference sequence). The CDR3 reads CATSLGGNSPLHF. The CDR3 nucleotides read TGTGCCACCAGCCTGGGAGGTAATTCACCCCTCCACTTT.

This clonotype was seen ten or more times. This rearrangement joins TRBV29-1 to TRBJ2-5; no reliable D call. The CDR3 extends over 12 amino acids. The V end lost 4 bases, the J end lost 2 bases, and 8 bases lay between the germline ends. Germline CDR1 is SQVTM and CDR2 is ANQGSEA. The CDR3 here is CSVATGQETQYF. The CDR3, as DNA: TGCAGCGTTGCTACCGGGCAAGAGACCCAGTACTTC.

This clonotype was seen a few times. This sequence may be a read error, since a much larger clone differs from it by one base. The V and J genes are TRBV29-1 and TRBJ2-7; D may be TRBD1 (5 bases). Per the germline V gene, CDR1 is SQVTM and CDR2 is ANQGSEA. Trimming took 3 bases from V and 5 from J, leaving 14 bases between them. The CDR3 extends over 13 amino acids. As DNA, the CDR3 is TGCAGCGTTGACGCAGGGCCTGACCACGAGCAGTACTTC. This codes for CSVDAGPDHEQYF.